The clone carrying this T cell receptor (beta chain) was seen a few times. This entry is derived from a study of identical twins. V was clipped by 3 bases and J by 6 bases; unmatched bases: 2. The CDR3 is made up of 16 amino acids. The germline gives CDR1 LGHDT, CDR2 YNNKEL (reference sequence). One entry per CDR3 protein results from TCRdb running MiXCR on the 5' RACE reads. The table records approximately 530,000 distinct CDR3 sequences, 20% to 25% of them present only once. These data were likewise used in another study, on yellow fever vaccine responses in identical twins.

The rearrangement links TRBV3-1 to TRBJ2-2; TRBD2 matches at 15 bases. The specimen sequenced was CD4+ T cells sorted from blood. This TCR was sampled from a woman aged 18-35 years in good health. Here the CDR3 reads CASSQGLAGGAGELFF. In DNA form, the CDR3 reads TGTGCCAGCAGCCAGGGACTAGCGGGAGGCGCCGGGGAGCTGTTTTTT.